This T cell receptor (beta chain) was identified during a study of cytomegalovirus exposure and HLA in healthy donors. PCR used 60 Vbeta primers and 13 Jbeta primers. Some clones are missing from TCRdb's copy, which holds only in-frame ones; the method was immunoSEQ multiplex PCR. This table holds over 120,000 clones, less than 10% found once. Germline assignment: CDR1 MGHRA and CDR2 YSYEKL. The V and J ends lost 1 base and 0 bases, in that order; junction bases with no gene match: 9. The CDR3 length is 18 residues. The sequence came from a man aged 45 to 65 in good health and CMV-seronegative. This sequence joins TRBV4-1 and TRBJ2-7; TRBD2 matches at 10 bases. The source material was PBMCs. The CDR3 loop is CASSQVSGLAGVSYEQYF. The CDR3 nucleotides are TGCGCCAGCAGCCAAGTGTCCGGCCTAGCGGGGGTCTCCTACGAGCAGTACTTC.